These T cell receptor beta chains were read from a single sample in a study of blood T cells in healthy people across ages. TCRdb re-called the 5' RACE reads with MiXCR, one entry per CDR3 protein. Of 380,000 or so distinct CDR3 sequences listed, approximately 52% are singletons. The specimen sequenced was blood. The receptors originated from a man aged 60 to 75 in good health. CDR3s include the opening cysteine and the closing phenylalanine or tryptophan. The D gene is left open where the match is weak. Clone sizes are given selectively: once, few, many, or a class where the clone is expanded.

v_gene,d_gene,j_gene,abundance,CDR3nt,CDR3aa
TRBV28,-,TRBJ2-1,-,TGTGCCAGCAGTCCCCCCCCGTCCTACTCCTACAATGAGCAGTTCTTC,CASSPPPSYSYNEQFF
TRBV4-2,-,TRBJ1-5,-,TGTGCCAACAGCCAAGAGCAGGGCGGAGGCAATCAGCCCCAGCATTTT,CANSQEQGGGNQPQHF
TRBV5-4,TRBD2,TRBJ2-1,-,TGTGCCAGCAGCTTGGGACTAGCGGGGGGACTCAATGAGCAGTTCTTC,CASSLGLAGGLNEQFF
TRBV3-1,-,TRBJ2-4,-,TGTGCCAGCAGCCGAACCGGGGTTTTCGGGAGTGAGGGCAAAAACATTCAGTACTTC,CASSRTGVFGSEGKNIQYF
TRBV28,-,TRBJ2-7,-,TGTGCCAGCCAAAGGGGGGGCGAGCAGTACTTC,CASQRGGEQYF
TRBV12-3/TRBV12-4,-,TRBJ1-2,many,TGTGCCAGCAGTTTGGAAAGTTGGGGTGGCTACACCTTC,CASSLESWGGYTF
TRBV2,-,TRBJ1-2,many,TGTGCCAGCCGGGACAAAAACTATGGCTACACCTTC,CASRDKNYGYTF
TRBV4-2,-,TRBJ2-5,many,TGTGCCAGCAGCCAAGATCCTTATCGCGGAGAGACCCAGTACTTC,CASSQDPYRGETQYF
TRBV28,-,TRBJ2-5,few,TGTGCCAGCAGTTTATCACCGTGGGAGACCCAGTACTTC,CASSLSPWETQYF
TRBV5-1,-,TRBJ2-3,-,TGCGCCAGCGGCCGTGATACCCGCACAGATACGCAGTATTTT,CASGRDTRTDTQYF
TRBV9,TRBD2,TRBJ2-1,-,TGTGCCAGCAGCCTTAGCGGGAGTGCGTCCTACAATGAGCAGTTCTTC,CASSLSGSASYNEQFF
TRBV20-1,-,TRBJ2-1,once,TGCAGTGCCGAAGGTGCTTACAATGAGCAGTTCTTC,CSAEGAYNEQFF
TRBV9,-,TRBJ2-7,few,TGTGCCAGCAGCCGGACGGAGAACTCCTACGAGCAGTACTTC,CASSRTENSYEQYF
TRBV6-2/TRBV6-3,-,TRBJ2-3,-,TGTGCCAGCACTTTAGGTAGAATAGCAATCCATACGCAGTATTTT,CASTLGRIAIHTQYF
TRBV7-2,-,TRBJ2-7,few,TGTGCCAGCAGCTTAGCGCAGGGACTTTACGAGCAGTACTTC,CASSLAQGLYEQYF
TRBV4-1,-,TRBJ1-5,-,TGCGCCAGCAGCCAAGGGGAGTATAGCAATCAGCCCCAGCATTTT,CASSQGEYSNQPQHF
TRBV29-1,TRBD2,TRBJ2-2,-,TGCAGCGCTGGGACTAGCGGGGGCCTGAACACCGGGGAGCTGTTTTTT,CSAGTSGGLNTGELFF
TRBV20-1,-,TRBJ2-3,-,TGCAGTGGACAGCGGGGCACAGATACGCAGTATTTT,CSGQRGTDTQYF
TRBV28,-,TRBJ2-7,-,TGTGCCAGCACGCGGGATGAAGGTGACGAGCAGTACTTC,CASTRDEGDEQYF
TRBV24-1,-,TRBJ2-6,-,TGTGCCACCAGTGATTCTCGGACACCACTCTCTGGTGGGGCCAACGTCCTGACTTTC,CATSDSRTPLSGGANVLTF
TRBV14,-,TRBJ2-2,-,TGTGCCAGCAGCCAAGTGTGGACCGGGGAGCTGTTTTTT,CASSQVWTGELFF
TRBV20-1,-,TRBJ2-5,few,TGCAGTGCTATCGCGTCACAAGAGACCCAGTACTTC,CSAIASQETQYF
TRBV5-1,TRBD1,TRBJ1-4,-,TGCGCCAGCAGCGTACAGGGGCTCAATGAAAAACTGTTTTTT,CASSVQGLNEKLFF
TRBV12-3/TRBV12-4,-,TRBJ2-7,few,TGTGCCAGCACCGGCAGGGGCGAGCAGTACTTC,CASTGRGEQYF
TRBV6-1,TRBD1,TRBJ1-6,-,TGTGCCAGCAGTGGACAGGGAGGGTCTACAGCCCTTAATTCACCCCTCCACTTT,CASSGQGGSTALNSPLHF
TRBV6-5,-,TRBJ1-5,-,TGTGCCAGCAGCCCGGGACAAGAGGTTCAGCCCCAGCATTTT,CASSPGQEVQPQHF
TRBV4-1,-,TRBJ2-7,-,TGCGCCAGCAGCCAAGAAGCCGGGGTCCGCTCCTACGAGCAGTACTTC,CASSQEAGVRSYEQYF
TRBV5-1,TRBD2,TRBJ2-1,few,TGCGCCAGCGCCCAGCAGGAGGGAGGGCTGGATGAGCAGTTCTTC,CASAQQEGGLDEQFF
TRBV5-1,TRBD2,TRBJ2-4,few,TGCGCCAGCAGCTTGGCAGGGACTAGCGGGCCAATGTGGCAGTACTTC,CASSLAGTSGPMWQYF
TRBV2,-,TRBJ2-5,-,TGTGCCAGCAGTGGAGGGGCGGAAGAGACCCAGTACTTC,CASSGGAEETQYF
TRBV4-2,-,TRBJ2-6,-,TGTGCCAGCAGCCGAGAGCTCGCCATCTCTGGGGCCAACGTCCTGACTTTC,CASSRELAISGANVLTF
TRBV3-1,-,TRBJ2-1,-,TGTGCCAGCAGCCAAGTGGGCGGGGTAGTGTTCGGGCAGTTCTTC,CASSQVGGVVFGQFF
TRBV3-1,TRBD1,TRBJ2-2,-,TGTGCCAGCAGCCAATGGACAGGGGGCCCCGGGGAGCTGTTTTTT,CASSQWTGGPGELFF
TRBV5-1,-,TRBJ2-7,few,TGCGCCAGCAGCTTGGAGTTGCGGGGACAGACCTACGAGCAGTACTTC,CASSLELRGQTYEQYF
TRBV30,-,TRBJ2-7,-,TGTGCCTGGAGTTTCAGTGGGGTTCGGGAGCAGTACTTC,CAWSFSGVREQYF
TRBV28,TRBD1,TRBJ1-1,few,TGTGCCAGCAGTTCTAGGACAGGGCTTAAGGGAATTACTGAAGCTTTCTTT,CASSSRTGLKGITEAFF
TRBV7-2,-,TRBJ2-7,-,TGTGCCAGCAGCTTAGCGAAGGCTCGTCAGTACTTC,CASSLAKARQYF